A selection of T cell receptor beta chains follows, all from one sample in a study of blood T cells in healthy people across ages. Via MiXCR, TCRdb re-called the 5' RACE reads, giving one row per CDR3 protein. The sample yields roughly 900,000 distinct CDR3 sequences, around 49% seen once. The sample taken for sequencing was blood. The origin of the receptors is a man aged 25-45 years in good health. Each CDR3 is given with its conserved first and last residue. A D gene is named only where the DNA matches it firmly. The size of a clone is reported for some rows only, either as once, few or many, or as a class for expanded clones.

-	TRBV28	TRBD1	TRBJ2-7	TGTGCCAGCAGTGAACCGGGACAGGGGGCGCAAAGGTTTGACGAGCAGTACTTC	CASSEPGQGAQRFDEQYF
-	TRBV4-1	-	TRBJ2-5	TGCGCCAGCAGCCAATCCGTTTTAGAGGGAGCTTCGGAGACCCAGTACTTC	CASSQSVLEGASETQYF
few	TRBV4-3	-	TRBJ2-5	TGCGCCAGCAGCCAAGATCGAGTGAGGTTCGAGACCCAGTACTTC	CASSQDRVRFETQYF
few	TRBV28	TRBD1	TRBJ2-1	TGTGCCAGCACCAAAGCCGGACAGGGACGCAATGAGCAGTTCTTC	CASTKAGQGRNEQFF
-	TRBV28	-	TRBJ2-4	TGTGCCAGCAGCCCAGGACAAATAGCCAAAAACATTCAGTACTTC	CASSPGQIAKNIQYF
-	TRBV28	TRBD1	TRBJ2-7	TGTGCCGGCATTCTACCCGGGACAGGGTCCGAGCAGTACTTC	CAGILPGTGSEQYF
-	TRBV5-1	TRBD1	TRBJ1-4	TGCGCCAGCAGCTTGACCTCCGGGACAGCTAATGAAAAACTGTTTTTT	CASSLTSGTANEKLFF
few	TRBV2	TRBD1	TRBJ2-1	TGTGCCAGCAATGGAGGTGGGCCAGGGGGCTTCAATGAGCAGTTCTTC	CASNGGGPGGFNEQFF
-	TRBV7-9	-	TRBJ1-2	TGTGCCAGCCCGGGTGACAGTAACTATGGCTACACCTTC	CASPGDSNYGYTF
-	TRBV6-5	TRBD2	TRBJ2-1	TGTGCCAGCAGTTACTACTATCCGACTAGCGGGGGGGAAAATGAGCAGTTCTTC	CASSYYYPTSGGENEQFF
few	TRBV30	TRBD2	TRBJ2-1	TGTGCCTGGAGCGACACCCTAGCGGGGGGACGTTACAATGAGCAGTTCTTC	CAWSDTLAGGRYNEQFF
few	TRBV28	-	TRBJ2-7	TGTGCCAGCAGTTTAACCGCAGGGAGCTCCTACGAGCAGTACTTC	CASSLTAGSSYEQYF
-	TRBV28	TRBD1	TRBJ2-4	TGTGCCAGCAGTTTTCGGGGACAGGGACTTCGGGAGTACTTC	CASSFRGQGLREYF
-	TRBV12-3/TRBV12-4	-	TRBJ2-7	TGTGCCGGCAGTCCCGGACGGGAGCAGTACTTC	CAGSPGREQYF
-	TRBV29-1	-	TRBJ1-2	TGCAGCGCCTCGTTGGGCTTGGGCGGCTACACCTTC	CSASLGLGGYTF
-	TRBV4-1	TRBD2	TRBJ2-3	TGCGCCAGCAGCCAGGACGTGGTCGGGGGGGTCCTAAGGACAGATACGCAGTATTTT	CASSQDVVGGVLRTDTQYF
few	TRBV27	-	TRBJ2-3	TGTGCCAGCAGTTTATTCACGGGGTCAGATACGCAGTATTTT	CASSLFTGSDTQYF
few	TRBV6-4	-	TRBJ2-4	TGTGCCAGCAGTGACCCGGGGGCGGGGAGCATTCAGTACTTC	CASSDPGAGSIQYF
few	TRBV10-3	-	TRBJ1-2	TGTGCCATCAGTGAGTCGAGTGGGCAAAGCGGCTACACCTTC	CAISESSGQSGYTF
once	TRBV6-5	-	TRBJ2-7	TGTGCCACGCGGGGTTACCTTCCCGAGCAGTACTTC	CATRGYLPEQYF
-	TRBV7-9	TRBD1	TRBJ2-1	TGTGCCAGCAGCCGACGACAGGGGCCCTCCTACAATGAGCAGTTCTTC	CASSRRQGPSYNEQFF
-	TRBV28	-	TRBJ2-1	TGTGCCAGCAGTTTACTGGACGGTGAGCAGTTCTTC	CASSLLDGEQFF
-	TRBV7-9	TRBD1	TRBJ1-6	TGTGCCAGCAGCTTATCACCCGACAGGGTTCCATCACCCCTCCACTTT	CASSLSPDRVPSPLHF